This TCR beta chain stems from a study of Graves' ophthalmopathy and Graves' hyperthyroidism. The authors amplified TCR beta CDR3 regions from RNA transcripts. Second-round multiplex PCR followed a first-round RT-PCR using HTBI primers. TCRdb independently ran MiXCR on the multiplex PCR reads; one entry per CDR3 protein. Of approximately 460,000 distinct CDR3 sequences in the sample, around an eighth were seen once. Deletions cut 5 bases from V and 5 bases from J, with 18 bases between. CDR1 is DFQATT, CDR2 SNEGSKA, per germline (reference sequence). The CDR3 is 14 residues long. Concerning this clonotype: Its antigen is undetermined.

PBMCs had their origin in fresh peripheral blood (approximately 9.9 ml). Findings and caveats of the study: The model achieved 70.59% sensitivity and 72.22% specificity for ophthalmopathy progression. Blood was where most expanded thyroid clonotypes above 0.001 frequency also turned up. Between ophthalmopathy and stable hyperthyroidism, a 13-signature model drew a separation with around 90% sensitivity and less than 83% specificity.

Sequencing input: blood. The chain has TRBV20-1 and TRBJ2-5; D is uncertain. This clonotype was sampled from a young woman with Graves' ophthalmopathy. The CDR3 DNA sequence: TGCAGTGCTCGAATTGACGAGATCAGGGAGACCCAGTACTTC. Protein sequence: CSARIDEIRETQYF.